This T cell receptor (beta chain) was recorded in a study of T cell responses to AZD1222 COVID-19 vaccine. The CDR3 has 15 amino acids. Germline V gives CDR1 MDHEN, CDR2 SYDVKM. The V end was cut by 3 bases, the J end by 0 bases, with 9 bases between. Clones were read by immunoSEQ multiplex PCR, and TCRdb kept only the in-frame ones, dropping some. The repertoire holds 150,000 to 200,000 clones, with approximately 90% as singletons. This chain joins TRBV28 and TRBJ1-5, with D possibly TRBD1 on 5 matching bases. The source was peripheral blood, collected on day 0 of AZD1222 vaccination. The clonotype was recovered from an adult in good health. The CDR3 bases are TGTGCCAGCAGTTTGGGCCAGGGTAGCAATCAGCCCCAGCATTTT. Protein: CASSLGQGSNQPQHF.